This T cell receptor (beta chain) appears in the sequencing data of a study of PD-1 blockade in classical Hodgkin lymphoma. Study results and limitations: According to reports, newly diagnosed patients had lower baseline TCR diversity than healthy donors, and relapsed/refractory patients had lower baseline TCR diversity still. Why repertoires differed is undefined; disease activity or prior therapy possibly contributed. The study found complete responders had baseline diversity similar to newly diagnosed patients. When nivolumab was started under 1 year after ASCT, patients were excluded.

This CDR3 is 14 amino acids long. The germline V and J ends were trimmed by 5 bases and 1 base, with 11 bases remaining between them. Germline CDR1 SEHNR, CDR2 FQNEAQ (reference sequence). A word on this clone: Its antigen is unknown.

The data were produced by immunoSEQ multiplex PCR, yet TCRdb's version contains in-frame clones alone and is incomplete. The data show approximately 80,000 clones, about nine tenths seen once. Every patient was affected by relapse after autologous stem cell transplantation, while exposure to brentuximab vedotin was not uniform. The sequence was obtained from a human donor with classical Hodgkin lymphoma. The V gene is TRBV7-9, the J gene TRBJ1-2; TRBD1 is a possible D gene (5 bases). Source: peripheral blood mononuclear cells (PBMCs), taken at baseline. The CDR3 nucleotides are TGTGCCAGCAGCCCGCCGACAGTTAACTATGGCTACACCTTC. Amino acid sequence: CASSPPTVNYGYTF.